This T cell receptor beta chain was identified in a study of blood T cell repertoires in COVID-19. Germline V gives CDR1 SGHNT, CDR2 YYREEE (reference sequence). This CDR3 is built from 15 residues. The ends lost 5 bases at V and 7 bases at J; junction bases unmatched: 11. Profiled with immunoSEQ multiplex PCR; TCRdb holds only in-frame clones, not every one. The repertoire has approximately 200,000 clones, about 80% of them found once; the top ten carry about 3%. The chain is built from TRBV5-4 and TRBJ2-2; 7 bases are shared with TRBD1. The source of this sequence is a woman aged 25 to 39 who had recovered from COVID-19. The sequenced material came from peripheral blood. This CDR3 is CASSGTGTEGGELFF. In DNA, the CDR3 is TGTGCCAGCAGTGGTACCGGGACAGAGGGCGGGGAGCTGTTTTTT.